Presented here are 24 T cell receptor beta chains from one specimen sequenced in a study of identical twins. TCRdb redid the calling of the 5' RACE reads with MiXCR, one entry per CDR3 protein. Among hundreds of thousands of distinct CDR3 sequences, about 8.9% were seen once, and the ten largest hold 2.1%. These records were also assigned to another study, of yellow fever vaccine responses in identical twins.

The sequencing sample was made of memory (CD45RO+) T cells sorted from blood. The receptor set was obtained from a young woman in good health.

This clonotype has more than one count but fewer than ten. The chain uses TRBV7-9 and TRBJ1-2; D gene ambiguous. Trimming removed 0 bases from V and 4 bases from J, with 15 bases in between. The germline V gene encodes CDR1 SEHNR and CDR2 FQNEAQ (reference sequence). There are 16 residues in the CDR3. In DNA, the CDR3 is TGTGCCAGCAGCTTAGCGATGGGGAGGACGGGCTATGGCTACACCTTC. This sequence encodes CASSLAMGRTGYGYTF.

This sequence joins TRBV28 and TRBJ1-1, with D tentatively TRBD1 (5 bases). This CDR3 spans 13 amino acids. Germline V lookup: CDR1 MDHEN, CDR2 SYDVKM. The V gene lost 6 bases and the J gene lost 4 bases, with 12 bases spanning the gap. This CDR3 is CASSTPGITEAFF. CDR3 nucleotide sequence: TGTGCCAGCAGCACCCCAGGGATCACTGAAGCTTTCTTT. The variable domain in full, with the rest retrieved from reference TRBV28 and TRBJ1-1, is DVKVTQSSRYLVKRTGEKVFLECVQDMDHENMFWYRQDPGLGLRLIYFSYDVKMKEKGDIPEGYSVSREKKERFSLILESASTNQTSMYLCASSTPGITEAFFGQGTRLTVV.

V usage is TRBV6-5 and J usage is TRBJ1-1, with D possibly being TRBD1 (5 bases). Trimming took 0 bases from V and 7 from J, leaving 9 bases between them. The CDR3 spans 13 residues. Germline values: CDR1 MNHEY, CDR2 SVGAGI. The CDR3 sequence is CASSYSGVSEAFF. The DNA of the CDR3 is TGTGCCAGCAGTTACTCAGGGGTTAGTGAAGCTTTCTTT.

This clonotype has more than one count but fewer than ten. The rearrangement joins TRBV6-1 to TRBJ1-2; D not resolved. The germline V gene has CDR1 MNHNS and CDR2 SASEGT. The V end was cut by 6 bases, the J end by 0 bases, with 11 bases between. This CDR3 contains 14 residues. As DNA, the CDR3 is TGTGCCAGCAGGGGGATGGCAGCTAACTATGGCTACACCTTC. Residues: CASRGMAANYGYTF.

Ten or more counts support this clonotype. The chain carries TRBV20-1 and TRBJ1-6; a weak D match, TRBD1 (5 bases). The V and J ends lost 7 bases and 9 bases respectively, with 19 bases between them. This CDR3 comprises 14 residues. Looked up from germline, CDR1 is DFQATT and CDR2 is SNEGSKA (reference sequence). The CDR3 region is CSGVGDPGGSPLHF. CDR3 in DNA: TGCAGTGGGGTAGGGGACCCCGGCGGTTCACCCCTCCACTTT.

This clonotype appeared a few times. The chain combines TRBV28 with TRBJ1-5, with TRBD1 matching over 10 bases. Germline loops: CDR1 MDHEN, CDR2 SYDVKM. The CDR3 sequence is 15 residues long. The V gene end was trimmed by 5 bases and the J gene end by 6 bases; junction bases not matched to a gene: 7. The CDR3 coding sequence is TGTGCCAGCAGTGGGGGACAGGGGTTAAGTCAGCCCCAGCATTTT. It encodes CASSGGQGLSQPQHF.

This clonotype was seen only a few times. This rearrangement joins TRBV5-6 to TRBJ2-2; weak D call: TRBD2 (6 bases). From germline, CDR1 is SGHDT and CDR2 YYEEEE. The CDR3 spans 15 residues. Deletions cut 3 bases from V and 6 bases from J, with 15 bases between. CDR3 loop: CASSSAGGRAGELFF. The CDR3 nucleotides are TGTGCCAGCAGCTCAGCGGGCGGCAGGGCCGGGGAGCTGTTTTTT.

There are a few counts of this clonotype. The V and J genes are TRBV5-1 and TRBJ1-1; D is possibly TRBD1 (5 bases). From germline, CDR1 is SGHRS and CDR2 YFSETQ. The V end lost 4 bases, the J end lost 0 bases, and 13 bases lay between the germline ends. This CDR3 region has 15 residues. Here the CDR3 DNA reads TGCGCCAGCAGCGGGGCGGAATACCTGAACACTGAAGCTTTCTTT. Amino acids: CASSGAEYLNTEAFF.

The CDR3 protein is CSARDPTSSDTQYF. CDR3 nucleotide sequence: TGCAGTGCTAGAGATCCGACTAGTTCAGATACGCAGTATTTT. The gene calls are TRBV20-1 and TRBJ2-3; tentative D call: TRBD2 (6 bases). With 0 bases removed from V and 4 bases from J, the gap between germline ends came to 11 bases. Germline lookup yields CDR1 DFQATT and CDR2 SNEGSKA (reference sequence). This CDR3 contains 14 residues.

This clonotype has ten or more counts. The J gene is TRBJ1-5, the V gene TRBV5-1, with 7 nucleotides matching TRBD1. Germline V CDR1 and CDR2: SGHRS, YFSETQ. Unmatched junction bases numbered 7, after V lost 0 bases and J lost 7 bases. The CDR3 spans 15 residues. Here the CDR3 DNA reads TGCGCCAGCAGCTTGGCAGGGGGGACGGGACAGCCCCAGCATTTT. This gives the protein CASSLAGGTGQPQHF.

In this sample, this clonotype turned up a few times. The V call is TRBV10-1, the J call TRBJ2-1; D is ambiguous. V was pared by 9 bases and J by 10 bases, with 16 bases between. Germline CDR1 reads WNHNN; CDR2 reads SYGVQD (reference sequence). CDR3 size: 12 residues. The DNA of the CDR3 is TGCGCCAGGGGCCCGAGGAGTCCCGAGCAGTTCTTC. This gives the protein CARGPRSPEQFF.

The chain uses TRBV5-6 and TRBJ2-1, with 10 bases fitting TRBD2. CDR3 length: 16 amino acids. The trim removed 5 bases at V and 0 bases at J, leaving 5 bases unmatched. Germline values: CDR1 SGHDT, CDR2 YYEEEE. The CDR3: CASRDGTSVSYNEQFF. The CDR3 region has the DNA TGTGCCAGCAGGGACGGGACTAGCGTCTCCTACAATGAGCAGTTCTTC.

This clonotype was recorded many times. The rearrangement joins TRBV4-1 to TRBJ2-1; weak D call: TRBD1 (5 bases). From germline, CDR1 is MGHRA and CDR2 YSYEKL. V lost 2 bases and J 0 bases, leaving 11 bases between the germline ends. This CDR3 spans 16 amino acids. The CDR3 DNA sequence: TGCGCCAGCAGCCAATTGGACATAGTCTCCTACAATGAGCAGTTCTTC. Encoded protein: CASSQLDIVSYNEQFF.

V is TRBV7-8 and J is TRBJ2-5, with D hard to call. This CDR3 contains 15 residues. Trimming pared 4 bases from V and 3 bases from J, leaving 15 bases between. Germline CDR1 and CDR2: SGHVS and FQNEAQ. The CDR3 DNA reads TGTGCCAGCAGCTCCTTGTCGCGGAGAGAAGAGACCCAGTACTTC. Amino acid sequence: CASSSLSRREETQYF.

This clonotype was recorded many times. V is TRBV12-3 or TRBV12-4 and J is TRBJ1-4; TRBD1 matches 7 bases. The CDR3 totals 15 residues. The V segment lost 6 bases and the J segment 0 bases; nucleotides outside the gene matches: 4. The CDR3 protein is CASSRGQTTNEKLFF. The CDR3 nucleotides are TGTGCCAGCAGCAGGGGACAGACAACTAATGAAAAACTGTTTTTT.

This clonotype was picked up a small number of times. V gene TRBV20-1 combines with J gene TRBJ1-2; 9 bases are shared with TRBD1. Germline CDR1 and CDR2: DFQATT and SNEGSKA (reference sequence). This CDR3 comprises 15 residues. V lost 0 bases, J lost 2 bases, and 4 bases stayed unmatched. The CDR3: CSARDRDRANYGYTF. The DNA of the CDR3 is TGCAGTGCTAGAGACCGGGACAGGGCAAACTATGGCTACACCTTC.

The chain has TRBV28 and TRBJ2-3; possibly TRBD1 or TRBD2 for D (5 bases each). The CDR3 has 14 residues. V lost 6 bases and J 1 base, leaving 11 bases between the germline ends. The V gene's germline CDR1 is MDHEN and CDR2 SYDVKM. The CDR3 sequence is CASSRMGGTDTQYF. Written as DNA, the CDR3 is TGTGCCAGCAGCCGCATGGGGGGCACAGATACGCAGTATTTT.

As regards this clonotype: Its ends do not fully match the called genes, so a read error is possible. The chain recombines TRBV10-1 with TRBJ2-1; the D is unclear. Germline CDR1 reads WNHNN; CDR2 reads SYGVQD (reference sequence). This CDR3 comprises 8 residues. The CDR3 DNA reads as TGCGCCAGCAGTGAGGAGTTCTTC. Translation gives CASSEEFF.

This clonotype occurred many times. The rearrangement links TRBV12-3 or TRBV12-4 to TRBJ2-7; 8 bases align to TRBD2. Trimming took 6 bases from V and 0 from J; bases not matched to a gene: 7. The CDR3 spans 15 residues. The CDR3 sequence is CASRSSGASSYEQYF. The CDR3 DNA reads TGTGCCAGCAGAAGTAGCGGGGCTAGCTCCTACGAGCAGTACTTC.

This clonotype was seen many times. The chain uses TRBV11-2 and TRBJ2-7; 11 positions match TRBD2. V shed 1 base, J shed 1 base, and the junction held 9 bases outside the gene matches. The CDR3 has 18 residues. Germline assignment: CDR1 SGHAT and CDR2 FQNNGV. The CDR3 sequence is CASSLGRKRLAGSYEQYV. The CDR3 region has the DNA TGTGCCAGCAGCTTAGGGAGAAAACGACTAGCGGGGTCCTACGAGCAGTACGTC.

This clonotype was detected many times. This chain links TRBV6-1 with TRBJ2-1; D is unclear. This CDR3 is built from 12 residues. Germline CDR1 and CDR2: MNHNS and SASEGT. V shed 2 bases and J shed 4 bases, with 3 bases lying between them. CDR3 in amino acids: CASSESYNEQFF. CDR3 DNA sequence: TGTGCCAGCAGTGAATCTTACAATGAGCAGTTCTTC.

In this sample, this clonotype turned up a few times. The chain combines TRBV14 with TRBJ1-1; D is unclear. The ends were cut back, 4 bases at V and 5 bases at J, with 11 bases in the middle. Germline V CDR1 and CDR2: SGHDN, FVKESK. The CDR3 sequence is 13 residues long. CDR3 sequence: CASSRRPGTEAFF. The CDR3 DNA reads TGTGCCAGCAGCCGCAGGCCGGGGACTGAAGCTTTCTTT.

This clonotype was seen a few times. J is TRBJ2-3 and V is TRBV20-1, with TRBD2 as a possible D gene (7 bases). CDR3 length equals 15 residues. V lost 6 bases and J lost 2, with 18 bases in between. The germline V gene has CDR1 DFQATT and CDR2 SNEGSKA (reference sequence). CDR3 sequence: CSAGGYGGHTDTQYF. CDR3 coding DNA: TGCAGTGCCGGCGGCTACGGGGGGCACACAGATACGCAGTATTTT.

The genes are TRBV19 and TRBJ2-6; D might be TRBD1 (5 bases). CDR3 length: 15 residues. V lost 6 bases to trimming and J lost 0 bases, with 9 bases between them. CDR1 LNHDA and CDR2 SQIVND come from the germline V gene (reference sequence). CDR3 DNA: TGTGCCAGTAGGGACATCCACTCTGGGGCCAACGTCCTGACTTTC. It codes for CASRDIHSGANVLTF. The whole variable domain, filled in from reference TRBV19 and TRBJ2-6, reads DGGITQSPKYLFRKEGQNVTLSCEQNLNHDAMYWYRQDPGQGLRLIYYSQIVNDFQKGDIAEGYSVSREKKESFPLTVTSAQKNPTAFYLCASRDIHSGANVLTFGAGSRLTVL.